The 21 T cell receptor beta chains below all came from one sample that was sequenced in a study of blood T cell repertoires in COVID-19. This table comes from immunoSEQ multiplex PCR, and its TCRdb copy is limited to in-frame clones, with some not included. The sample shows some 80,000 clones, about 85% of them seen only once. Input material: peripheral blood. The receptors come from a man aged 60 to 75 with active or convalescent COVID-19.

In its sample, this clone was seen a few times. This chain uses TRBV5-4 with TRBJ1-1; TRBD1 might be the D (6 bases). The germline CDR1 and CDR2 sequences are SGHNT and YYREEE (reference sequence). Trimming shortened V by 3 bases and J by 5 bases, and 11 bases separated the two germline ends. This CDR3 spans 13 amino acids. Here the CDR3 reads CASSWRGGTEAFF. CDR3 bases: TGTGCCAGCAGCTGGAGGGGGGGTACTGAAGCTTTCTTT.

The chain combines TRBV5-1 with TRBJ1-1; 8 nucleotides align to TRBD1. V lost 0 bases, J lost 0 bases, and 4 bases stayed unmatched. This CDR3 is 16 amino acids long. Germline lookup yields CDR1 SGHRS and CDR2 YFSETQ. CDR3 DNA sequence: TGCGCCAGCAGCTTGGGGGACAGGAGAATGAACACTGAAGCTTTCTTT. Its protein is CASSLGDRRMNTEAFF.

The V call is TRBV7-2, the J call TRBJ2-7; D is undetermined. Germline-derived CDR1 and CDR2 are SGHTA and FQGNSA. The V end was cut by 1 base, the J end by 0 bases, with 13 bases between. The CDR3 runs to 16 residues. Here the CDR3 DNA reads TGTGCCAGCAGCTTAGGGGCCGCACTCGGCTCCTACGAGCAGTACTTC. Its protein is CASSLGAALGSYEQYF.

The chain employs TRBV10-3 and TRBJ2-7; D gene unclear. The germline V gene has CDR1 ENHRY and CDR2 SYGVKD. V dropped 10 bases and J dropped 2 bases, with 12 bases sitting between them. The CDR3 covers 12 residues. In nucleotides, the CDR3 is TGTGCCAACGCCGGGTCCACCTACGAGCAGTACTTC. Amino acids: CANAGSTYEQYF.

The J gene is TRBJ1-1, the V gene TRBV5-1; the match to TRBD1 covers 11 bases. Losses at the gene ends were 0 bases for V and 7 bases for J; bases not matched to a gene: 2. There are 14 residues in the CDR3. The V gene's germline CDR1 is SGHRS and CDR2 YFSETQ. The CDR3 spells CASSLVGTGGEAFF. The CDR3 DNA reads TGCGCCAGCAGCTTGGTCGGGACAGGGGGTGAAGCTTTCTTT.

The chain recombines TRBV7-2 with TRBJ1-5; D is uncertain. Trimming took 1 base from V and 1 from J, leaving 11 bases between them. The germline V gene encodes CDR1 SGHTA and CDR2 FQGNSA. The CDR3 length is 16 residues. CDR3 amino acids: CASSLVARGSNQPQHF. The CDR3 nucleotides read TGTGCCAGCAGCTTAGTAGCCCGAGGGAGCAATCAGCCCCAGCATTTT.

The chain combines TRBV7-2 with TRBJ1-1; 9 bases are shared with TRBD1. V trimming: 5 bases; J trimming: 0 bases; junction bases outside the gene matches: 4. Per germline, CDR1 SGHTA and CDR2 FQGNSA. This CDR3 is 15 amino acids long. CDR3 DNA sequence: TGTGCCAGCAGCCCACGGACAGGGGTGAACACTGAAGCTTTCTTT. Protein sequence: CASSPRTGVNTEAFF.

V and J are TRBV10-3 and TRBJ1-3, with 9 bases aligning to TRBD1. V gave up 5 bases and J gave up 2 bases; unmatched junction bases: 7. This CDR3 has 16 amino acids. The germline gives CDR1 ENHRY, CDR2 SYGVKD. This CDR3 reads CAISHGRQGAGNTIYF. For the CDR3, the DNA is TGTGCCATCAGTCACGGAAGACAGGGGGCTGGAAACACCATATATTTT.

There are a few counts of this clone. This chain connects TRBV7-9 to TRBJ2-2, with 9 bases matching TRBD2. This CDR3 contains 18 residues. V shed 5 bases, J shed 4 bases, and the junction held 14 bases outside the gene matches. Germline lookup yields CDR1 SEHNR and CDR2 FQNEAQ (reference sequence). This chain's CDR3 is CASSPPLRRGGLTGELFF. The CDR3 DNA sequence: TGTGCCAGCAGCCCACCCTTGCGGCGGGGGGGACTCACCGGGGAGCTGTTTTTT.

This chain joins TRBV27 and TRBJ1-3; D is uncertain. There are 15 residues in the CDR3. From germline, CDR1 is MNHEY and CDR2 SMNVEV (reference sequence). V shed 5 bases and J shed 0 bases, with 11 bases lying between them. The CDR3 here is CASSPRHVSGNTIYF. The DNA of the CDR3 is TGTGCCAGCAGTCCCAGACACGTCTCTGGAAACACCATATATTTT.

The CDR3 here is CASSQAGQTVYSPLHF. The DNA of the CDR3 is TGTGCCAGCAGCCAAGCAGGGCAGACCGTGTATTCACCCCTCCACTTT. V usage is TRBV3-1 (or the pseudogene TRBV3-2) and J usage is TRBJ1-6; D may be TRBD1 (5 bases). Trimming cost V 1 base and J 8 bases, with 15 bases left between them. CDR1 is LGHDT, CDR2 YNNKEL, per germline (reference sequence). The CDR3 length is 16 residues.

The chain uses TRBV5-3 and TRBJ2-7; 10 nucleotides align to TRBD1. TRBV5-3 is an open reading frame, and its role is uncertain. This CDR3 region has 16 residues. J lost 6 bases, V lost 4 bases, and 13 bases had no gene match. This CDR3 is CARSRDRGRERGEQYF. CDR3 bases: TGTGCCAGAAGCCGGGACAGGGGTCGCGAAAGAGGCGAGCAGTACTTC.

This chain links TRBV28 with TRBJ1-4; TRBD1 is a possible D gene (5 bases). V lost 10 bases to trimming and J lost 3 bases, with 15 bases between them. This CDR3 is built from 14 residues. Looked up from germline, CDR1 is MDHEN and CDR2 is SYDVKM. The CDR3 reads CAIRAGPSNEKLFF. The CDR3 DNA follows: TGTGCCATTCGCGCGGGACCGTCTAATGAAAAACTGTTTTTT. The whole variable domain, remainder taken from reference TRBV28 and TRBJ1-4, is DVKVTQSSRYLVKRTGEKVFLECVQDMDHENMFWYRQDPGLGLRLIYFSYDVKMKEKGDIPEGYSVSREKKERFSLILESASTNQTSMYLCAIRAGPSNEKLFFGSGTQLSVL.

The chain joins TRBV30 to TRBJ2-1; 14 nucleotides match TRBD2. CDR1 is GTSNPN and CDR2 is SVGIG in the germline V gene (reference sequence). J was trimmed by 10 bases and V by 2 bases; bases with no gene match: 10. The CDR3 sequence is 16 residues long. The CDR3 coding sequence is TGTGCCTGGAGTCCAGGAGGGACTAGCGGGGGCAGAGAGCAGTTCTTC. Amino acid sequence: CAWSPGGTSGGREQFF.

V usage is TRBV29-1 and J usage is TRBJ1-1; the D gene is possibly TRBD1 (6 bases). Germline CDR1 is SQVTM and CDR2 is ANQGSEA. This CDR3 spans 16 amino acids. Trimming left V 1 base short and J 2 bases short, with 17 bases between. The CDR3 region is CSVEGWAGAQNTEAFF. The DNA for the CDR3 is TGCAGCGTTGAAGGGTGGGCGGGGGCACAAAACACTGAAGCTTTCTTT.

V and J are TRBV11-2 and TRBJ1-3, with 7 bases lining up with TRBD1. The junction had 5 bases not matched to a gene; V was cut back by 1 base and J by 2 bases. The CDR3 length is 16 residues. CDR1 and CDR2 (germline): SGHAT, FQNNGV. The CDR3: CASSLAQGVAGNTIYF. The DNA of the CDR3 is TGTGCCAGCAGCTTAGCCCAGGGGGTAGCTGGAAACACCATATATTTT. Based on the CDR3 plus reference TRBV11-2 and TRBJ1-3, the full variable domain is EAGVAQSPRYKIIEKRQSVAFWCNPISGHATLYWYQQILGQGPKLLIQFQNNGVVDDSQLPKDRFSAERLKGVDSTLKIQPAKLEDSAVYLCASSLAQGVAGNTIYFGEGSWLTVV.

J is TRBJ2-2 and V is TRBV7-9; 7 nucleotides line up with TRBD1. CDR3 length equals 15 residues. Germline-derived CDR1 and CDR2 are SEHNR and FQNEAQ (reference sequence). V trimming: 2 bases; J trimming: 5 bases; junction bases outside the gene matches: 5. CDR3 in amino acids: CASSLRQGGTGELFF. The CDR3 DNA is TGTGCCAGCAGCTTAAGACAGGGTGGTACCGGGGAGCTGTTTTTT.

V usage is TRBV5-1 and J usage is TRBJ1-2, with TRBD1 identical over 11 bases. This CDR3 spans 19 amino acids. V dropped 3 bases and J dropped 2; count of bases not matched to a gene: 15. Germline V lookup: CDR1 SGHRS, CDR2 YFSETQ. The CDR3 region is CASSSRPGTGGMANYGYTF. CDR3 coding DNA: TGCGCCAGCAGCTCACGCCCCGGGACAGGGGGGATGGCAAACTATGGCTACACCTTC.

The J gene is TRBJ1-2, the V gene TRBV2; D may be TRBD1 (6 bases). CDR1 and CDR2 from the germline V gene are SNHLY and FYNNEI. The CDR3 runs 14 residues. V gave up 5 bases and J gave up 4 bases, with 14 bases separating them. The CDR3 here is CASSREGTSYGYTF. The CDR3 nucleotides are TGTGCCAGCAGTCGAGAGGGGACATCCTATGGCTACACCTTC.

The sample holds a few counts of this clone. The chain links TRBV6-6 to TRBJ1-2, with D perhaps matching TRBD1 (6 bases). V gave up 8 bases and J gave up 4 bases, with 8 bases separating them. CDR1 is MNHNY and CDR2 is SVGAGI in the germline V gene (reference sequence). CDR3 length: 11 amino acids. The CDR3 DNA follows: TGTGCCAGCCGACAGGTCTATGGCTACACCTTC. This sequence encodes CASRQVYGYTF.

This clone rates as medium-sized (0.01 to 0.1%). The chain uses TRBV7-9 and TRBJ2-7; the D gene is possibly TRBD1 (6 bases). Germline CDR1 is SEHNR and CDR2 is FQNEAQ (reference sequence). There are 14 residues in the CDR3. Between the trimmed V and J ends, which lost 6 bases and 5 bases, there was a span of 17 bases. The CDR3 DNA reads TGTGCCAGCAGTTCTCCAGGGGCGCGGGACGAGCAGTACTTC. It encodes CASSSPGARDEQYF.